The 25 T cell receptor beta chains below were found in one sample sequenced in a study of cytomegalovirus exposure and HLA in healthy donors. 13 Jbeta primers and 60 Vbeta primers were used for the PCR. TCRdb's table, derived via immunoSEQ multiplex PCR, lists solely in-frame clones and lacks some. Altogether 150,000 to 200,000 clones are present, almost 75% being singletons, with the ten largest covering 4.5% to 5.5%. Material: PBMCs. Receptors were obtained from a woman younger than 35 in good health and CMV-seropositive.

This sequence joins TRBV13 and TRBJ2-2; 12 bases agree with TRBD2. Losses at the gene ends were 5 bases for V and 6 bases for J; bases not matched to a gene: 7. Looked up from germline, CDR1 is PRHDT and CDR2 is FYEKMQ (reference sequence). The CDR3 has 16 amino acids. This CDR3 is CASSPRTSGDPGELFF. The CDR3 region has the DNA TGTGCCAGCAGCCCCCGGACTAGCGGGGATCCCGGGGAGCTGTTTTTT. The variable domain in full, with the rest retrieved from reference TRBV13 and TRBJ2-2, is AAGVIQSPRHLIKEKRETATLKCYPIPRHDTVYWYQQGPGQDPQFLISFYEKMQSDKGSIPDRFSAQQFSDYHSELNMSSLELGDSALYFCASSPRTSGDPGELFFGEGSRLTVL.

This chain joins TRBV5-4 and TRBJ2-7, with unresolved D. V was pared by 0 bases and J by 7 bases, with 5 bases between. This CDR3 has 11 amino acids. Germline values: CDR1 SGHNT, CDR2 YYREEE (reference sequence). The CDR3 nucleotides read TGTGCCAGCAGCTTGGCCGGGGAGCAGTACTTC. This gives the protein CASSLAGEQYF.

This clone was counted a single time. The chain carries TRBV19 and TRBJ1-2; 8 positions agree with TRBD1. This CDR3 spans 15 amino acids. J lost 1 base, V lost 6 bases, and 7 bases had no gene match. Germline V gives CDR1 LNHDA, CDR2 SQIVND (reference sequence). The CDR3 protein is CASSANRGNNYGYTF. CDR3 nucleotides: TGTGCCAGTAGCGCCAACAGGGGGAATAACTATGGCTACACCTTC. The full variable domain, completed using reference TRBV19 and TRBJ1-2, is DGGITQSPKYLFRKEGQNVTLSCEQNLNHDAMYWYRQDPGQGLRLIYYSQIVNDFQKGDIAEGYSVSREKKESFPLTVTSAQKNPTAFYLCASSANRGNNYGYTFGSGTRLTVV.

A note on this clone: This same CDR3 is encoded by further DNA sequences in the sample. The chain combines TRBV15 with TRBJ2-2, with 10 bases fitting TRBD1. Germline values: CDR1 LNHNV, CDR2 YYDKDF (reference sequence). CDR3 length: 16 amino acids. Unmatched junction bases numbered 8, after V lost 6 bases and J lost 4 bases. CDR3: CATSHPGQGTTGELFF. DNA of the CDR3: TGTGCCACCAGTCACCCGGGACAGGGGACCACCGGGGAGCTGTTTTTT.

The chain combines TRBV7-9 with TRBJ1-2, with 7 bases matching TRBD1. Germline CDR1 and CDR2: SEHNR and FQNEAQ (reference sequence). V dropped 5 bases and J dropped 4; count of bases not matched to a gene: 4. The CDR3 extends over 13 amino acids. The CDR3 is CASSDRDSYGYTF. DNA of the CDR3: TGTGCCAGCAGCGACCGGGACAGCTATGGCTACACCTTC.

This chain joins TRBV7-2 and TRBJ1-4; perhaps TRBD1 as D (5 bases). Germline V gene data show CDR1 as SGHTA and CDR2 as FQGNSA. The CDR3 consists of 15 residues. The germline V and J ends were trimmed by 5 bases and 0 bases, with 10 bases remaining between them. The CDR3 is CASSPQGATNEKLFF. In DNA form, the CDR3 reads TGTGCCAGCAGCCCCCAGGGTGCAACTAATGAAAAACTGTTTTTT.

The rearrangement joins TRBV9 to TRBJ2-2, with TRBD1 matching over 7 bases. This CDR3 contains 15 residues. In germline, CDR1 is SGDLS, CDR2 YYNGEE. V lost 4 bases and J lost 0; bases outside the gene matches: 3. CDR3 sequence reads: CASSFGTANTGELFF. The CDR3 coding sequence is TGTGCCAGCAGCTTCGGGACAGCGAACACCGGGGAGCTGTTTTTT. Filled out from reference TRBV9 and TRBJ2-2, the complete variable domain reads DSGVTQTPKHLITATGQRVTLRCSPRSGDLSVYWYQQSLDQGLQFLIQYYNGEERAKGNILERFSAQQFPDLHSELNLSSLELGDSALYFCASSFGTANTGELFFGEGSRLTVL.

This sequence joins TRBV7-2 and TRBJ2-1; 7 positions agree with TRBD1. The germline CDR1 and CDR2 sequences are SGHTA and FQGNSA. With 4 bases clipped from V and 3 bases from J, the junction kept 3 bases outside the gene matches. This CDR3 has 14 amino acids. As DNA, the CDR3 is TGTGCCAGCAGCTCAAGGACAGGCTACAATGAGCAGTTCTTC. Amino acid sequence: CASSSRTGYNEQFF.

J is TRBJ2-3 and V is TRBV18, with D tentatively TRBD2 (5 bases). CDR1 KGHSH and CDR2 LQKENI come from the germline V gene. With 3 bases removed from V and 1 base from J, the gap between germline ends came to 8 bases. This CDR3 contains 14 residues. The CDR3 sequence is CASSPLGGTDTQYF. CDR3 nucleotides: TGTGCCAGCTCACCTCTCGGGGGCACAGATACGCAGTATTTT. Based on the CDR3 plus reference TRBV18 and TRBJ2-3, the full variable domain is NAGVMQNPRHLVRRRGQEARLRCSPMKGHSHVYWYRQLPEEGLKFMVYLQKENIIDESGMPKERFSAEFPKEGPSILRIQQVVRGDSAAYFCASSPLGGTDTQYFGPGTRLTVL.

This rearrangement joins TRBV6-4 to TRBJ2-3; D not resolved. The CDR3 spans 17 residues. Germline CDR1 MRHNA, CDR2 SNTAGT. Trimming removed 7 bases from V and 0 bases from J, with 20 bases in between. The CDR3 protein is CASISIVKDSSTDTQYF. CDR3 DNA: TGTGCCAGCATTAGTATTGTAAAAGACTCCAGCACAGATACGCAGTATTTT.

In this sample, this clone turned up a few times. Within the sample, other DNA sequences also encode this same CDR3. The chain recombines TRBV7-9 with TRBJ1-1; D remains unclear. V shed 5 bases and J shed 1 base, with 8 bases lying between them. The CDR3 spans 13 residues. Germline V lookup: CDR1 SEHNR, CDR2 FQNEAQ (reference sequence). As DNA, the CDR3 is TGTGCCAGCAGCCCCCGGGAGAACACTGAAGCTTTCTTT. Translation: CASSPRENTEAFF.

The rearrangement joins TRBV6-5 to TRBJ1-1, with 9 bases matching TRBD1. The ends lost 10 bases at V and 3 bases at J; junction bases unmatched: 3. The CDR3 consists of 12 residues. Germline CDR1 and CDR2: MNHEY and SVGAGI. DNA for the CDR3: TGTGCCACCGGACAGGGGTACACTGAAGCTTTCTTT. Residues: CATGQGYTEAFF.

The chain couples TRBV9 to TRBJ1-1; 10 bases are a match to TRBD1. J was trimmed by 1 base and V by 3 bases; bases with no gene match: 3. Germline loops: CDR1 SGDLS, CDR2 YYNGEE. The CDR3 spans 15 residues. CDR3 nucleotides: TGTGCCAGCAGCGCGGACAGGGGGGAGAACACTGAAGCTTTCTTT. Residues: CASSADRGENTEAFF.

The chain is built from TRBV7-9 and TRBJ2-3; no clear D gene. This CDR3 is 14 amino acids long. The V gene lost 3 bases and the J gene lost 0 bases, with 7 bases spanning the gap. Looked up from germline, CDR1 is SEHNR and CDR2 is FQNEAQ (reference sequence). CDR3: CASSFLASTDTQYF. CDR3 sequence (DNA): TGTGCCAGCAGCTTTTTGGCTAGCACAGATACGCAGTATTTT.

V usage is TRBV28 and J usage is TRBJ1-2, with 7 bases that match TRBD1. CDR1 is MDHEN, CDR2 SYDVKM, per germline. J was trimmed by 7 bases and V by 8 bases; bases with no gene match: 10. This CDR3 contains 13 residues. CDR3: CASYWDSPTGYTF. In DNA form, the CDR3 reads TGTGCCAGCTACTGGGACAGCCCAACTGGCTACACCTTC.

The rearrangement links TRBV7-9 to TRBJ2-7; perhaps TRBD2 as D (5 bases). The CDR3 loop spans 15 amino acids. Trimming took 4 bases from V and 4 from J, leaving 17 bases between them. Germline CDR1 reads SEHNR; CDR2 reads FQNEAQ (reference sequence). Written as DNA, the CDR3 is TGTGCCAGCAGCTCAGCCGGCCCGGGGTCATACGAGCAGTACTTC. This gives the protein CASSSAGPGSYEQYF. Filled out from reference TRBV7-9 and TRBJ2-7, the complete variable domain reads DTGVSQNPRHKITKRGQNVTFRCDPISEHNRLYWYRQTLGQGPEFLTYFQNEAQLEKSRLLSDRFSAERPKGSFSTLEIQRTEQGDSAMYLCASSSAGPGSYEQYFGPGTRLTVT.

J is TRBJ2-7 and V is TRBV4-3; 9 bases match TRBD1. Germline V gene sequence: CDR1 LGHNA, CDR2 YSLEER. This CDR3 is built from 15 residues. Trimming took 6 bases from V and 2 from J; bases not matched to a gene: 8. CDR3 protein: CASSQARQGAYEQYF. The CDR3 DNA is TGCGCCAGCAGTCAGGCCCGACAGGGGGCCTACGAGCAGTACTTC.

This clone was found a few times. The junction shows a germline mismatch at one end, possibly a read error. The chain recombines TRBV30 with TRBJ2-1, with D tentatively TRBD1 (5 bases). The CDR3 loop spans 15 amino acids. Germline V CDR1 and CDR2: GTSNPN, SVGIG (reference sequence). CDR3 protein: CAWIHPFGAYNEQLF. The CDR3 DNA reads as TGTGCCTGGATCCACCCCTTTGGGGCATACAATGAGCAGCTCTTC.

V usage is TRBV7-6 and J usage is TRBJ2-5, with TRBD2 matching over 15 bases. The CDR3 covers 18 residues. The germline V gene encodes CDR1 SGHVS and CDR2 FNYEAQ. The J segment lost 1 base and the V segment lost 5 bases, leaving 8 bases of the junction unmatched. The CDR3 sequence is CASSHAGTSGGTQETQYF. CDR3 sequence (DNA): TGTGCCAGCAGCCATGCCGGGACTAGCGGGGGGACCCAAGAGACCCAGTACTTC.

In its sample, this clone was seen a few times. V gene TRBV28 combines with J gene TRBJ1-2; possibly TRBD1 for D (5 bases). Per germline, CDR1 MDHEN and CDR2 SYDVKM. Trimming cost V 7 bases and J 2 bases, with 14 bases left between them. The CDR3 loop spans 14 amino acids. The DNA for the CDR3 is TGTGCCAGCACCGGGGGGACTCTAAACTATGGCTACACCTTC. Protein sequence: CASTGGTLNYGYTF.

In nucleotides, the CDR3 is TGTGCCAGCAGTTTATCGTTAGGGGAGGCCCCTCTCAATGAGCAGTTCTTC. The encoded protein is CASSLSLGEAPLNEQFF. The chain employs TRBV27 and TRBJ2-1; D may be TRBD2 (6 bases). Trimming removed 0 bases at V and 6 bases at J, with 18 bases between. Germline assignment: CDR1 MNHEY and CDR2 SMNVEV (reference sequence). CDR3 length equals 17 residues.

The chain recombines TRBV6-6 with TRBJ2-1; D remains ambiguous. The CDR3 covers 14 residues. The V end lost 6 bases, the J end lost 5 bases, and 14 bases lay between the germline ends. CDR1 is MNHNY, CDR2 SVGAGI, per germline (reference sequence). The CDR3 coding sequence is TGTGCCAGCAGCCATCAGAGGATTAACAATGAGCAGTTCTTC. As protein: CASSHQRINNEQFF.

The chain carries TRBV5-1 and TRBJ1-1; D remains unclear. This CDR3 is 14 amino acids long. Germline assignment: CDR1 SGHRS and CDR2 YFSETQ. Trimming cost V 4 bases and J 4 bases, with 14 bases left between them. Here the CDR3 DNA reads TGCGCCAGCAGCATACGAGAGAGGATCACTGAAGCTTTCTTT. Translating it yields CASSIRERITEAFF.

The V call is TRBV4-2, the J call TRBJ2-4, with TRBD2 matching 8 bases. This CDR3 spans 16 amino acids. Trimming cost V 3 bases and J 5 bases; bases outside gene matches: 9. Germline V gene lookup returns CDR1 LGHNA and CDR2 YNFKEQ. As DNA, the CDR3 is TGTGCCAGCAGCCAGATCGGGGGGGCGAGGGAAAACATTCAGTACTTC. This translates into CASSQIGGARENIQYF.

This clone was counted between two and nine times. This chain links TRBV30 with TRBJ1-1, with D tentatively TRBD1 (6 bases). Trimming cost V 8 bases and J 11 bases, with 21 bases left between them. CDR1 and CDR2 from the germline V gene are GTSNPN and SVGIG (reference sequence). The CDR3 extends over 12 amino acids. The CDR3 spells CALGPDSREAFF. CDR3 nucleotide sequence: TGTGCCCTGGGACCGGACAGTAGGGAGGCTTTCTTT. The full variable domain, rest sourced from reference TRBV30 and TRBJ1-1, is SQTIHQWPATLVQPVGSPLSLECTVEGTSNPNLYWYRQAAGRGLQLLFYSVGIGQISSEVPQNLSASRPQDRQFILSSKKLLLSDSGFYLCALGPDSREAFFGQGTRLTVV.